The entry that follows covers one T cell receptor (beta chain) sequence. Its antigen remains unknown. The source of the sample is a study of T cell clusters in autoimmune cytopenias. Broader study findings: No cluster-lack signature appeared between secondary cytopenia and chronic lymphocytic leukemia patients, apparently due to lymphoma masking. Primary autoimmune cytopenia patients seemingly lacked the physiological T cell clusters found in healthy donors.

TRB amplification used 250 ng of peripheral blood genomic DNA. The germline V gene has CDR1 LNHDA and CDR2 SQIVND (reference sequence). The length of the CDR3 is 15 residues. One tube held mixed TRB-A and TRB-B primer pools for touch-down PCR. TCRdb derives one entry per CDR3 protein from the multiplex PCR reads, leaving out DNA. This listing includes roughly 3,000 distinct CDR3 sequences. The sequence derives from a human donor with an autoimmune cytopenia or autoimmune hepatitis (not recorded which). The rearrangement joins TRBV19 to TRBJ2-2; TCRdb selects TRBD2, and the lack of DNA leaves this call unchecked. The sample was peripheral blood. The CDR3 sequence: CASSSGRVNTGELFF.